The entry that follows covers one TCR beta chain sequence. Germline V gene data show CDR1 as SGHRS and CDR2 as YFSETQ. The V and J ends lost 0 bases and 6 bases respectively, with 13 bases between them. The CDR3 covers 15 residues. This sample's time point: after neoadjuvant nivolumab, at surgical resection. Patients had newly diagnosed, untreated stage II-IVA oral cavity squamous cell carcinoma. The record originates from a study of neoadjuvant anti-PD-1 for oral cavity cancer. At the level of the study: Around day 43, patients without progression received a fourth nivolumab dose before surgery.

PBMC libraries mostly used roughly 500 ng of input genomic DNA, with six replicates per sample. The data were produced by immunoSEQ multiplex PCR, yet TCRdb's version contains in-frame clones alone and is incomplete. Of over 11,000 clones in the sample, roughly 70% were seen once. Sequenced here: PBMCs, sampled after nivolumab (anti-PD-1) treatment. This sequence originates from a person aged 35 to 85 with oral cavity squamous cell carcinoma. The gene calls are TRBV5-1 and TRBJ1-5; no clear D gene. DNA for the CDR3: TGCGCCAGCAGCTTGGCCGGCCTGGGGAGTCAGCCCCAGCATTTT. Amino acid sequence: CASSLAGLGSQPQHF.